This TCR beta chain was recorded in a study of spatial heterogeneity in lung cancer. Time point denoted: sample taken at primary tumor resection. Unsorted whole RNA samples from tumor, nontumor lung or frozen PBMC were sequenced. The germline gives CDR1 MNHNY, CDR2 SVGAGI (reference sequence). The junction had 6 bases not matched to a gene; V was cut back by 3 bases and J by 5 bases. This CDR3 region has 15 residues. Many counts were recorded for this clonotype. Each molecule of TCR cDNA was tagged with one unique molecular identifier. MiXCR, run by TCRdb on the 5' RACE reads, gives a single entry per CDR3 protein. The data show more than 85,000 distinct CDR3 sequences, with around 8.6% seen just once and 6.9% held by the top ten.

The TCR comes from a male donor with early-stage non-small cell lung cancer. V usage is TRBV6-6 and J usage is TRBJ1-1, with 10 bases matching TRBD1. Specimen: PBMCs, collected at surgery. In nucleotides, the CDR3 is TGTGCCAGCAGTTATCCGGGACAGGGGAAGACTGAAGCTTTCTTT. Amino acid sequence: CASSYPGQGKTEAFF.